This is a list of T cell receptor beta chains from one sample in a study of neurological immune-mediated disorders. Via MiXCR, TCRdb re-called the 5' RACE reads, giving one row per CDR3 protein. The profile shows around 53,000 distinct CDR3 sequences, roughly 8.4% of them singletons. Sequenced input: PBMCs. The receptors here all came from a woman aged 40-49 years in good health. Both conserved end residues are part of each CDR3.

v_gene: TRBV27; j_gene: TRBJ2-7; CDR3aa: CASSTSGPRYEQYF
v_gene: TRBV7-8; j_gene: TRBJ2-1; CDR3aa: CASSFSKLAGLHNEQFF
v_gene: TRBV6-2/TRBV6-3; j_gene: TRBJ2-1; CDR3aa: CASSRTSGAYNEQFF
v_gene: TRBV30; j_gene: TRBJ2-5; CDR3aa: CAWSVEDYTQYF
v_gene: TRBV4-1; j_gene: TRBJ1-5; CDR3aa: CASSQGSPYSNQPQHF
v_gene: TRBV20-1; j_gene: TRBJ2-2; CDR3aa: CSAAQGAGNTGELFF
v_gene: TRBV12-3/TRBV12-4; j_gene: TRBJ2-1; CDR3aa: CASSVRGVSGWNEQFF
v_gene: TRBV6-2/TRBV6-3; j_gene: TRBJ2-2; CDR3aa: CASGYSLHGIRELFF
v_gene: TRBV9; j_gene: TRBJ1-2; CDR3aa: CASSVGPGTHYGYTF
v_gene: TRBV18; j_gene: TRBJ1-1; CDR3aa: CASSSFGTEAFF
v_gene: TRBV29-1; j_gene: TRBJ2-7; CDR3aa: CSAGTSGYEQYF
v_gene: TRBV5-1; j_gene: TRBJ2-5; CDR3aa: CASSSLAGEETQYF
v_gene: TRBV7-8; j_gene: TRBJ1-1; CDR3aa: CASSLGQGITEAFF
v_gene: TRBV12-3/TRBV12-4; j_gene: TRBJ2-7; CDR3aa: CASNSRTGGVYEQYF
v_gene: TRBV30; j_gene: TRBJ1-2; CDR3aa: CAWSVGDTAGGYTF
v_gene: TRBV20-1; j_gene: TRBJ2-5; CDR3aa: CSANYGETQYF
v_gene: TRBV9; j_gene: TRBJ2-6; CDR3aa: CASSVLGLAPGANVLTF
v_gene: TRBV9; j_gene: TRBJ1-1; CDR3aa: CASSVVGENTEAFF
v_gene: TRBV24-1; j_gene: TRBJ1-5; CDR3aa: CATSDKTRAANQPQHF
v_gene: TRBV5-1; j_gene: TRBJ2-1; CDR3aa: CASSLGGLYNEQFF
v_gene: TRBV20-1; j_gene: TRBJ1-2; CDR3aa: CSAVSEAGYTF
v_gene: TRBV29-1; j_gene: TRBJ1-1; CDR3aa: CSVTGENTEAFF
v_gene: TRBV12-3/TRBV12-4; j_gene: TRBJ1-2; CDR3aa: CASSLFSYQQHKPYTF
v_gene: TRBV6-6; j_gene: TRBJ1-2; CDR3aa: CASSYRDGSYGYTF
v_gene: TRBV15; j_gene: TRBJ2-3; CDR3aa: CATSREETGTQYF
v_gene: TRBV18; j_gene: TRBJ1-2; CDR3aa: CATAPFGREANYGYTF
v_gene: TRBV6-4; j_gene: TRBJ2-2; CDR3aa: CASSRLAGDTGELFF
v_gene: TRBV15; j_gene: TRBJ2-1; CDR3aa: CATSIRDRVSNEQFF
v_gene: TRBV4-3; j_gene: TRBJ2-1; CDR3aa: CASSQGLAVDPYNEQFF
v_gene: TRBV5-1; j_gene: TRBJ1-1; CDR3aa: CASSLEDEAFF
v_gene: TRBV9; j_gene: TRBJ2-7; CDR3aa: CASSVGAGGYEQYF
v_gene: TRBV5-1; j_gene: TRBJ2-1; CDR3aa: CASSLNSYNEQFF
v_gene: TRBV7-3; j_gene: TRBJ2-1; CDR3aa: CASSLTFSSNEQFF
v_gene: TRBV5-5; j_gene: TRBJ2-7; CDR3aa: CASSLRTFGEQYF
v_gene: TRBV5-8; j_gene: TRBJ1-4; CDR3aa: CASSPPDGRTNEKLFF
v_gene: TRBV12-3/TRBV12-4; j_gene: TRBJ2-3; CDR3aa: CASSFKAGSTDTQYF
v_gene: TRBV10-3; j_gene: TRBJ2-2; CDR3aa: CAISERGTGELFF
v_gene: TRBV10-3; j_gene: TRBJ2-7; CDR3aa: CAISQDVPYEQYF